This entry lists 15 T cell receptor beta chains sequenced from one sample in a study of shared clonotypes between healthy human individuals. The repertoire was sequenced with immunoSEQ multiplex PCR; TCRdb's copy has only in-frame clones and lacks some. The sample lists around 600,000 clones; roughly 97% were seen once. Specimen: naive CD4+ T cells sorted from blood. Subset denoted: CD45RA+ positively selected. Receptors were obtained from a woman aged 25 to 45 in good health.

The rearrangement uses TRBV13 and TRBJ2-7; 7 bases map to TRBD1. Per germline, CDR1 PRHDT and CDR2 FYEKMQ (reference sequence). CDR3 length: 15 residues. Trimming removed 2 bases from V and 0 bases from J; junction bases left unmatched: 4. The CDR3 bases are TGTGCCAGCAGCTTATGGACAGGTTACTCCTACGAGCAGTACTTC. The encoded protein is CASSLWTGYSYEQYF.

Comment on this clone: Its ends do not fully match the called genes, so a read error is possible. In nucleotides, the CDR3 is TGCGCCAGCAGCCAGGATCTAGCGGCCTACGAGCAGTACTTC. It is translated as CASSQDLAAYEQYF. The chain has TRBV13 and TRBJ2-7; 7 positions match TRBD2. CDR3 length: 14 residues. Germline values: CDR1 PRHDT, CDR2 FYEKMQ (reference sequence).

Regarding this clone: The DNA is omitted, as the CDR3 cannot be located on it reliably, and the CDR3 follows TCRdb's listing. The chain recombines TRBV6-5 with TRBJ2-7; TRBD2, the table's D call, was not compared with the DNA. Counting both end residues, the CDR3 totals 16 amino acids. CDR1 MNHEY and CDR2 SVGAGI come from the germline V gene. The CDR3 region is CASSSSGTTPYYEQYF.

About this clone: The conserved closing phenylalanine or tryptophan is absent in this CDR3, likely reflecting a read error. This chain connects TRBV5-1 to TRBJ1-2; no reliable D call. This CDR3 spans 12 amino acids. CDR1 is SGHRS and CDR2 is YFSETQ in the germline V gene. The V end was cut by 2 bases, the J end by 8 bases, with 10 bases between. The CDR3 region is CASSFEGFGYTL. In nucleotides, the CDR3 is TGCGCCAGCAGCTTCGAAGGGTTCGGCTACACCCTC.

The chain joins TRBV11-2 to TRBJ1-5; perhaps TRBD1 as D (6 bases). Germline values: CDR1 SGHAT, CDR2 FQNNGV. This CDR3 region has 14 residues. The V end was cut by 5 bases, the J end by 5 bases, with 13 bases between. In DNA form, the CDR3 reads TGTGCCAGCAGCCTTGGACAGCCTTATCAGCCCCAGCATTTT. Translation: CASSLGQPYQPQHF.

This chain uses TRBV10-2 with TRBJ2-1, with no clear D. The germline V and J ends were trimmed by 8 bases and 0 bases, with 14 bases remaining between them. Germline CDR1 WSHSY, CDR2 SAAADI. This CDR3 comprises 15 residues. The CDR3 DNA reads TGCGCCAGCGGCGTCGGGCCCAGCTCCTACAATGAGCAGTTCTTC. Protein sequence: CASGVGPSSYNEQFF.

This rearrangement joins TRBV19 to TRBJ2-2; D tentatively fits TRBD1 or TRBD2 (5 bases each). This CDR3 has 16 residues. Trimming shortened V by 5 bases and J by 0 bases, and 13 bases separated the two germline ends. CDR1 and CDR2 from the germline V gene are LNHDA and SQIVND (reference sequence). CDR3 sequence reads: CASSPWGSSNTGELFF. The CDR3 region has the DNA TGTGCCAGTAGTCCCTGGGGGAGCTCGAACACCGGGGAGCTGTTTTTT.

The chain uses TRBV28 and TRBJ2-7; 8 nucleotides align to TRBD1. Germline V gives CDR1 MDHEN, CDR2 SYDVKM. CDR3 length equals 14 residues. V trimming: 6 bases; J trimming: 6 bases; junction bases outside the gene matches: 10. CDR3 amino acids: CASRLGGQVGEQYF. CDR3 sequence (DNA): TGTGCCAGCAGACTAGGGGGACAGGTAGGCGAGCAGTACTTC. Combining the CDR3 with reference TRBV28 and TRBJ2-7 gives the whole variable domain DVKVTQSSRYLVKRTGEKVFLECVQDMDHENMFWYRQDPGLGLRLIYFSYDVKMKEKGDIPEGYSVSREKKERFSLILESASTNQTSMYLCASRLGGQVGEQYFGPGTRLTVT.

The J gene is TRBJ1-5, the V gene TRBV28; D possibly corresponds to TRBD1 (6 bases). The length of the CDR3 is 14 residues. CDR1 and CDR2 (germline): MDHEN, SYDVKM. Trimming stripped 5 bases from V and 6 bases from J, with 14 bases between. In DNA form, the CDR3 reads TGTGCCAGCAGTAAGGGGGAGTCGGGTCAGCCCCAGCATTTT. Translation gives CASSKGESGQPQHF.

This chain links TRBV10-2 with TRBJ1-5; weak D call: TRBD1 (5 bases). The V gene's germline CDR1 is WSHSY and CDR2 SAAADI. There are 15 residues in the CDR3. V dropped 4 bases and J dropped 5 bases, with 15 bases sitting between them. CDR3 DNA: TGCGCCAGCAGTGGGGGCGGGGCCGGCTATCAGCCCCAGCATTTT. Encoded protein: CASSGGGAGYQPQHF.

The chain uses TRBV10-3 and TRBJ1-5; no firm D call. The V and J ends lost 0 bases and 6 bases respectively, with 12 bases between them. Germline-derived CDR1 and CDR2 are ENHRY and SYGVKD. The CDR3 loop spans 15 amino acids. The CDR3 region is CAISESPTETQPQHF. DNA for the CDR3: TGTGCCATCAGTGAGTCTCCAACGGAAACTCAGCCCCAGCATTTT.

The chain is built from TRBV11-3 and TRBJ1-2; D gene uncertain. Germline V lookup: CDR1 SGHNT, CDR2 YENEEA. V lost 2 bases, J lost 6 bases, and 10 bases lay in between. The CDR3 has 13 residues. The CDR3 region has the DNA TGTGCCAGCAGCTTACATTTCTCACATGGCTACACCTTC. Translated, it gives CASSLHFSHGYTF.

The V call is TRBV27, the J call TRBJ2-7; 9 bases fit TRBD1. Germline CDR1 MNHEY, CDR2 SMNVEV (reference sequence). V was pared by 8 bases and J by 4 bases, with 12 bases of the junction left unmatched. The CDR3 extends over 15 amino acids. CDR3 in DNA: TGTGCCAGCGGGATACCGGGACAGGGTAATTACGAGCAGTACTTC. Encoded protein: CASGIPGQGNYEQYF.

The gene calls are TRBV21-1 and TRBJ2-1. TRBV21-1 is a pseudogene. The CDR3 contains 19 residues. The CDR3 DNA follows: TGTGCCAGCAGCAAAGGGGTTGAATCGGGGCAAAGAGAGTACAATGAGCAGTTCTTC. It is translated as CASSKGVESGQREYNEQFF.

This chain uses TRBV29-1 with TRBJ2-2; no clear D gene. The CDR3 contains 15 residues. Germline V gene sequence: CDR1 SQVTM, CDR2 ANQGSEA. The V end was cut by 4 bases, the J end by 5 bases, with 17 bases between. The CDR3, as DNA: TGCAGCGTTGTTTCCGGTCCCGATAGGACCGGGGAGCTGTTTTTT. Its protein is CSVVSGPDRTGELFF.